The next 9 T cell receptor beta chains were all read from a single sample in a study of read filtering for tumor transcriptome and immune sequencing. The library was built from approximately 400 ng RNA with molecular barcoded adaptors for alpha/delta and beta/gamma chains. One entry per CDR3 protein, called by TCRdb with MiXCR from the reads. The sample yields 90,000 or so distinct CDR3 sequences, roughly 21% seen once. Sequencing was performed on a population of CD138-negative cells sorted from bone marrow. The receptors were gathered from a donor older than 35 with multiple myeloma.

There are many counts of this clonotype. The chain links TRBV19 to TRBJ2-1; D remains unclear. Germline CDR1 is LNHDA and CDR2 is SQIVND (reference sequence). The ends were cut back, 1 base at V and 2 bases at J, with 3 bases in the middle. There are 13 residues in the CDR3. The CDR3 bases are TGTGCCAGTAGTATAGGGGCCTACAATGAGCAGTTCTTC. This gives the protein CASSIGAYNEQFF. The whole variable domain, filled in from reference TRBV19 and TRBJ2-1, reads DGGITQSPKYLFRKEGQNVTLSCEQNLNHDAMYWYRQDPGQGLRLIYYSQIVNDFQKGDIAEGYSVSREKKESFPLTVTSAQKNPTAFYLCASSIGAYNEQFFGPGTRLTVL.

With regard to this clonotype: The junction differs from germline at one of its ends, possibly a read error. The CDR3 nucleotides are TGCGCCAGCAGCTTGGGGCCAGGGAACACTGAAGCTCTCTTT. The encoded protein is CASSLGPGNTEALF. The chain carries TRBV5-1 and TRBJ1-1, with D possibly being TRBD1 (5 bases). The germline V gene has CDR1 SGHRS and CDR2 YFSETQ. This CDR3 has 14 amino acids.

This clonotype was detected ten times or more. This sequence joins TRBV7-8 and TRBJ1-5; 8 bases are shared with TRBD1. CDR3 length: 14 amino acids. The trim removed 8 bases at V and 0 bases at J, leaving 3 bases unmatched. CDR1 and CDR2 from the germline V gene are SGHVS and FQNEAQ. This CDR3 is CASGQGLSNQPQHF. CDR3 DNA sequence: TGTGCCAGCGGACAGGGTCTTAGCAATCAGCCCCAGCATTTT.

This clonotype was counted a few times. The chain couples TRBV20-1 to TRBJ1-5; a weak D match, TRBD1 (5 bases). The germline V gene has CDR1 DFQATT and CDR2 SNEGSKA (reference sequence). Trimming shortened V by 6 bases and J by 1 base, and 16 bases separated the two germline ends. The CDR3 runs to 15 residues. Here the CDR3 DNA reads TGCAGTGCCGATCAAGGGGCTGGGAGCAATCAGCCCCAGCATTTT. As protein: CSADQGAGSNQPQHF.

This clonotype was detected many times. This chain joins TRBV12-3 or TRBV12-4 and TRBJ2-2; D gene uncertain. The CDR3 covers 15 residues. Trimming took off 3 bases at V and 4 bases at J, with 12 bases between the two ends. The CDR3 sequence: CASSFSGVGTGELFF. The CDR3 bases are TGTGCCAGCAGTTTCTCGGGTGTCGGCACCGGGGAGCTGTTTTTT.

This clonotype was seen at least ten times. The chain uses TRBV7-2 and TRBJ2-3; D tentatively reads TRBD1 or TRBD2 (5 bases each). Trimming took off 7 bases at V and 0 bases at J, with 11 bases between the two ends. The CDR3 consists of 14 residues. Germline CDR1 is SGHTA and CDR2 is FQGNSA. This chain's CDR3 is CASKGRVSTDTQYF. The DNA of the CDR3 is TGTGCCAGCAAGGGGCGGGTGAGCACAGATACGCAGTATTTT.

This clonotype showed up many times. The chain is built from TRBV2 and TRBJ2-5, with D hard to call. The germline CDR1 and CDR2 sequences are SNHLY and FYNNEI. V was trimmed by 7 bases and J by 5 bases, leaving 14 bases between them. The CDR3 covers 13 residues. CDR3 bases: TGTGCCAGCATCCTACAGACACAGGAGACCCAGTACTTC. Its protein product is CASILQTQETQYF.

This clonotype was recorded once. A read error may explain this, as a much larger clone is one base away. The chain has TRBV14 and TRBJ1-1; possible D gene TRBD1, 6 bases. The ends were cut back, 5 bases at V and 3 bases at J, with 13 bases in the middle. The germline V gene has CDR1 SGHDN and CDR2 FVKESK. This CDR3 is 14 amino acids long. The CDR3 here is CASSKFTGHTEAFF. In DNA form, the CDR3 reads TGTGCCAGCAGCAAATTTACAGGGCACACTGAAGCTTTCTTT.

Comments on this clonotype: Likely a read error: the CDR3 ends without its conserved phenylalanine or tryptophan. The rearrangement uses TRBV6-5 and TRBJ2-3; TRBD1 matches 8 bases. Looked up from germline, CDR1 is MNHEY and CDR2 is SVGAGI. The CDR3 covers 16 residues. This CDR3 is CANSYGGQGGADTQYL. The DNA of the CDR3 is TGTGCCAACAGTTACGGAGGACAGGGCGGCGCAGATACGCAGTATTTA.